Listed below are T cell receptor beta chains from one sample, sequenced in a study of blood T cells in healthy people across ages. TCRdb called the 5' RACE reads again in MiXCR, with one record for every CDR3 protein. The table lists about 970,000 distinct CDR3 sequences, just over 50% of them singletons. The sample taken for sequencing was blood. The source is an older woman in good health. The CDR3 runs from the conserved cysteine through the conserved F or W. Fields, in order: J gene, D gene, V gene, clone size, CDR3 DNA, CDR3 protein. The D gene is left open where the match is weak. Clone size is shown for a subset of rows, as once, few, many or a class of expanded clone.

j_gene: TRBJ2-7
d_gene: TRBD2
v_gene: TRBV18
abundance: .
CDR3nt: TGTGCCAGCTCACCAAGGGGGACTTTGCGGGAGGGCTACGAGCAGTACTTC
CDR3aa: CASSPRGTLREGYEQYF

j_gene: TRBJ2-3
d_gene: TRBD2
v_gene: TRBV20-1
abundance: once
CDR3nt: TGCAGTGCTAGAGCCAATTTTGCGGGAGGGCCTAATACGCAGTATTTT
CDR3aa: CSARANFAGGPNTQYF

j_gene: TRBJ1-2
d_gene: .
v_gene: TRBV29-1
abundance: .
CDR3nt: TGCAGCGTGGACCCCCAGGCGGGCTATGGCTACATCTTC
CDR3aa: CSVDPQAGYGYIF

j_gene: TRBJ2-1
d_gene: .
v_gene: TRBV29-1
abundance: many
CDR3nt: TGCAGCGTCGAACACCTGGGGACTTCGCAGTTCTTC
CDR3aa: CSVEHLGTSQFF

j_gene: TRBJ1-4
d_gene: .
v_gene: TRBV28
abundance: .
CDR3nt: TGTGCCATCGAACGCTACAGGGAGAAAAATGAAAAACTGTTTTTT
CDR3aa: CAIERYREKNEKLFF

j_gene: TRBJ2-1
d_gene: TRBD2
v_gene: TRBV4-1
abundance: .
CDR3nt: TGCGCCAGCAGCCAAGATCAACGGCGGGAGGGCCGGAATGAGCAGTTCTTC
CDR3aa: CASSQDQRREGRNEQFF

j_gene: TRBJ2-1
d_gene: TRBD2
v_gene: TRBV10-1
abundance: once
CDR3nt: TGCGCCAGCAGTGATATCCTAGCGGGACTCTACAATGAGCAGTTCTTC
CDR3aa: CASSDILAGLYNEQFF

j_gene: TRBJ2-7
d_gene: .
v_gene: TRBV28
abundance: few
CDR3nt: TGTGCCAGCAGCCCTTTGGGGAACTACGAGCAGTACTTC
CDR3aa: CASSPLGNYEQYF

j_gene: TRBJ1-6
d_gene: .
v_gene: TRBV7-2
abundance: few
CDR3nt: TGTGCCAGCAGCCTCCGAGGGGAAGGAAATAATTCACCCCTCCACTTT
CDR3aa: CASSLRGEGNNSPLHF

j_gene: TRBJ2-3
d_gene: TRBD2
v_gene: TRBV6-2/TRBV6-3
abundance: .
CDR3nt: TGTGCCAGCAGCAAGACTAGCGGGAGGGCGGCAGATACGCAGTATTTT
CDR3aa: CASSKTSGRAADTQYF

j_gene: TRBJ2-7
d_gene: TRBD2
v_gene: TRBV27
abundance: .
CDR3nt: TGTGCCAGCAGTTTAAGGGGGTCTAGCGGGAGTCCCCCCTACGAGCAGTACTTC
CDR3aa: CASSLRGSSGSPPYEQYF

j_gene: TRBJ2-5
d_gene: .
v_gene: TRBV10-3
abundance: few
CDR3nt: TGTGCCATCAGTGAGTCGGGACTAGAGACCCAGTACTTC
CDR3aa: CAISESGLETQYF

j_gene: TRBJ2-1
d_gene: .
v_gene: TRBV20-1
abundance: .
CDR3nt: TGCAGTGTCCTTTCGTTCGGCCAAATATACAATGAGCAGTTCTTC
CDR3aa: CSVLSFGQIYNEQFF

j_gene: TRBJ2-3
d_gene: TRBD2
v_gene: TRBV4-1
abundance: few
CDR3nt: TGCGCCAGCAGCCAAGGATTAGCGGGTCGGGCAGATACGCAGTATTTT
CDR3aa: CASSQGLAGRADTQYF

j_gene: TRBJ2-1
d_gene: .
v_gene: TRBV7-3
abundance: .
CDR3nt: TGTGCCAGCAGCTTAAGTGGGGACGGGTTCAATGAGCAGTTCTTC
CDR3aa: CASSLSGDGFNEQFF

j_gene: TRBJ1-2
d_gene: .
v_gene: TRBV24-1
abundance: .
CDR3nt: TGTGCCACCAGTGAGGCTGGTGGCTACACCTTC
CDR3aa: CATSEAGGYTF

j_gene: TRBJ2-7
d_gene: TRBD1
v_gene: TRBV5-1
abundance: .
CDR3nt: TGCGCCAGCAAGGGACAGGCACACTACGAGCAGTACTTC
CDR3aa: CASKGQAHYEQYF

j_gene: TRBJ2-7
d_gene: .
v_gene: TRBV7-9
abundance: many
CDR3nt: TGTGCCAGCAGCTTCGGGCGGGCTGGGATAGAGCAGTACTTC
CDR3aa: CASSFGRAGIEQYF

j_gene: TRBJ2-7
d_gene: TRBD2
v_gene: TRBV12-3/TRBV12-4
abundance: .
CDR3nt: TGTGCCAGCAGTCCACCGGGACTAGCGGGCCCGAGCTCCTACGAGCAGTACTTC
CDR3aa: CASSPPGLAGPSSYEQYF

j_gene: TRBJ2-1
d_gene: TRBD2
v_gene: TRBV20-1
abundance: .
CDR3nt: TGCAGACCGACTAGCGGACTCTACAATGAGCAGTTCTTC
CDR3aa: CRPTSGLYNEQFF

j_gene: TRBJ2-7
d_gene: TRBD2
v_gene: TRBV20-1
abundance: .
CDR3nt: TGCAGTGCCAGAGGACTAGGCTTGGTTTACTACGAGCAGTACTTC
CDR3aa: CSARGLGLVYYEQYF

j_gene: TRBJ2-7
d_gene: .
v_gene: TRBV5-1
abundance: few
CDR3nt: TGCGCCAGCAGCTTATACCCTTCGGCGGGGTCAACCTACGAGCAGTACTTC
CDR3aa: CASSLYPSAGSTYEQYF

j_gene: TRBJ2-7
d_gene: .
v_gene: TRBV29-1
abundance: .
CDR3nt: TGCAGCGTTGAAGATGGAGGGTACGAGCAGTACTTC
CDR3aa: CSVEDGGYEQYF

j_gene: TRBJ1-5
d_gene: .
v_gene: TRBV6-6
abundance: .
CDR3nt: TGTGCCAGCAGTTACCCGACAGGCGATCAGCCCCAGCATTTT
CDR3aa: CASSYPTGDQPQHF

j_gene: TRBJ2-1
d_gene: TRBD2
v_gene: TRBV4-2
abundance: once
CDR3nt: TGTGCCAGCAGCCAAGATCTGAGCGGGAGGTACAATGAGCAGTTCTTC
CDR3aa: CASSQDLSGRYNEQFF

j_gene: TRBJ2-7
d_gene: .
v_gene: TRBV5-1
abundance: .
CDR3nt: TGCGCCAGCAAAAAGTCGGAACGACCCTACGAGCAGTACTTC
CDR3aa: CASKKSERPYEQYF

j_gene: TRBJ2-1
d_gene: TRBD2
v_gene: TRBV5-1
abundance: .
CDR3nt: TGCGCCAGCAGCTTGGGAACGCGAGCGGGAGAAGGTAATGAGCAGTTCTTC
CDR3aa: CASSLGTRAGEGNEQFF

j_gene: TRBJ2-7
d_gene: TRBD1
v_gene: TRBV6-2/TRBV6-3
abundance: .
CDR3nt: TGTGCCAGCAGGAGGACCGGGACAGGGAATTCCGAGCAGTACTTC
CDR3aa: CASRRTGTGNSEQYF

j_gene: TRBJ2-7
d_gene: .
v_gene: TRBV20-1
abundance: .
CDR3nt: TGCAGTGCTAGAGATATGCGGCACGAGCAGTACTTC
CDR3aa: CSARDMRHEQYF

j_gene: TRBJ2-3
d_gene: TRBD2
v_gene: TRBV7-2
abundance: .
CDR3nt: TGTGCCAGCAGCTCCAGGACTAGCGGGGGGCATACGCAGTATTTT
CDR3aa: CASSSRTSGGHTQYF

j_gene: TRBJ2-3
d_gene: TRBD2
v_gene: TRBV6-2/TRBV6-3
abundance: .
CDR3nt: TGTGCCAGCAGTTTTGCGCTAGCGGGAGGCCCTCAAGATACGCAGTATTTT
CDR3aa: CASSFALAGGPQDTQYF

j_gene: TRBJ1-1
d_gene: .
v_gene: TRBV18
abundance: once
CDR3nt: TGTGCCAGCTCAGGGTTGGGGGTGCGCACTGAAGCTTTCTTT
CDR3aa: CASSGLGVRTEAFF

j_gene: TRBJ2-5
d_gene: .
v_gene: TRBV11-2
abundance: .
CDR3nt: TGTGCCAGCAGTTTCCAGGTGGAACAAGAGACCCAGTACTTC
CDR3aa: CASSFQVEQETQYF

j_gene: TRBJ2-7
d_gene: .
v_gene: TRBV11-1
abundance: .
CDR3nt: TGTGCCAGCAGCTTAGAGCGTAGCACCTACGAGCAGTACTTC
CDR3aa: CASSLERSTYEQYF

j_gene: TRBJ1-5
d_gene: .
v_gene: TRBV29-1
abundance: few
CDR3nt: TGCAGCGTTGGGGGGGGGTATGGACAGCCCCAGCATTTT
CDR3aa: CSVGGGYGQPQHF

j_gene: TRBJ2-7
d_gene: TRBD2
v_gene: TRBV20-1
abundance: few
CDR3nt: TGCAGTGCTCCTCTGACTAGCGCCTTATACGAGCAGTACTTC
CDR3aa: CSAPLTSALYEQYF

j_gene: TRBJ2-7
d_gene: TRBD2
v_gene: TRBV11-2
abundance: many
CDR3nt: TGCGCCAGCAGCTTGGGGACTAGCGGATTCTACGAGCAGTACTTC
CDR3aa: CASSLGTSGFYEQYF

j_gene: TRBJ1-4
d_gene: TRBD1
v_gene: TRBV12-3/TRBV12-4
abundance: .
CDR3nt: TGTGCCAGCAGTCCATCAGGGACAGGGAGAGAAAAACTGTTTTTT
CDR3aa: CASSPSGTGREKLFF

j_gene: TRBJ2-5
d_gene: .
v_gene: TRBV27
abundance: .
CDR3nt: TGTGCCAGCAGTTTTCGTATAACAGGGGAGACCCAGTACTTC
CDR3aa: CASSFRITGETQYF

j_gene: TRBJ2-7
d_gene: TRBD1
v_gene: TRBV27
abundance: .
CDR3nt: TGTGCCAGCAGTTTCGGGGACAGGGTGTCCTACGAGCAGTACTTC
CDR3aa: CASSFGDRVSYEQYF

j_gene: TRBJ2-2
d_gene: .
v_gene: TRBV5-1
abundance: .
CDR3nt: TGCGCCAGCAGCTCCGACAAAGTTCGGGGCGGGGAGCTGTTTTTT
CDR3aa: CASSSDKVRGGELFF

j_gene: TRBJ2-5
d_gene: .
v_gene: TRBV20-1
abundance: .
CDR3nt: TGCAGTGTTGAGGAGGGGAGAGAGACCCAGTACTTC
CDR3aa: CSVEEGRETQYF

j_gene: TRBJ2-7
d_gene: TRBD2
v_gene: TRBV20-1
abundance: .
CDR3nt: TGCAGTGCTAGAGATCTCCTAGCGGGAGGGTCGACCTACGAGCAGTACTTC
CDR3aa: CSARDLLAGGSTYEQYF

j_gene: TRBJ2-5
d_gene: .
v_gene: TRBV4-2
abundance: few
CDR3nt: TGTGCCAGCAGCCCCATGGCGGGATTACAAGAGACCCAGTACTTC
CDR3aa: CASSPMAGLQETQYF

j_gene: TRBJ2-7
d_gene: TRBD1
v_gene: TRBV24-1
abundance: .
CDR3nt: TGTGCCACCAGCCCACAGGGGTCCTACGAGCAGTACTTC
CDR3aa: CATSPQGSYEQYF

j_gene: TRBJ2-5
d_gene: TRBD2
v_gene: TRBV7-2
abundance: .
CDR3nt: TGTGCCAGCAGCCGATTAGTAGCGGGAGAGGAGACCCAGTACTTC
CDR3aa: CASSRLVAGEETQYF

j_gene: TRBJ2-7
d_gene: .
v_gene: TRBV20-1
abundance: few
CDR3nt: TGCAGTACGGACCCTTCGGGGAGCCAGTACTTC
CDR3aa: CSTDPSGSQYF

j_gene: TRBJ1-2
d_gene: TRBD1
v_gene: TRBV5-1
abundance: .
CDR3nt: TGCGCCAGCAGCCAAGGACAGGGCGGTGGCTACACCTTC
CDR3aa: CASSQGQGGGYTF

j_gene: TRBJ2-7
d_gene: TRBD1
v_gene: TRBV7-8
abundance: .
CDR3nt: TGTGCCAGCAGCGGACGGGACAGTAGTCGCGAGCAGTACTTC
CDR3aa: CASSGRDSSREQYF

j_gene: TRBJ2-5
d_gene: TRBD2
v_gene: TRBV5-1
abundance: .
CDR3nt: TGCGCCAGCAGCAACTCGCCCGGGACTAGCGTAGAGACCCAGTACTTC
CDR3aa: CASSNSPGTSVETQYF

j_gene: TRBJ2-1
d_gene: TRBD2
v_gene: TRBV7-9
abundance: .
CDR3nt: TGTGCCAGCAGCTGGCCGCTAGCGGGAGTGGAGAATGAGCAGTTCTTC
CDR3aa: CASSWPLAGVENEQFF

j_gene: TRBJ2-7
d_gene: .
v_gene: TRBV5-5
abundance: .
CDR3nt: TGTGCCAGCAGGAGACAGGATGGGACCTTCTACGAGCAGTACTTC
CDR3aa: CASRRQDGTFYEQYF